The rows below give T cell receptor beta chains drawn from one sample of a study of technical replicates of blood from several donors. The protocol was immunoSEQ multiplex PCR, while the TCRdb copy is restricted to in-frame clones and leaves out a portion. The table shows some 13,000 clones, with approximately 94% occurring only once. Specimen: PBMCs. The receptor source for this set is a human donor in good health. The CDR3 runs from the conserved cysteine through the conserved F or W. Each record gives: V gene, clone size, D gene, J gene, CDR3 protein, CDR3 DNA. The D gene is left open where the match is weak. The listing skips clone size in some rows; elsewhere it reads once, few, many or a size class.

TRBV10-3,NA,NA,TRBJ1-4,CAISDVGAATNEKLFF,TGTGCCATCAGTGACGTGGGGGCTGCAACTAATGAAAAACTGTTTTTT
TRBV5-1,few,NA,TRBJ1-1,CASSLEARVTEAFF,TGCGCCAGCAGCTTGGAAGCCAGGGTGACTGAAGCTTTCTTT
TRBV4-2,NA,TRBD1,TRBJ1-1,CASSQDLFRQGDSNTEAFF,TGTGCCAGCAGCCAAGATCTCTTTCGGCAGGGGGATTCGAACACTGAAGCTTTCTTT
TRBV6-1,NA,NA,TRBJ2-6,CASSEHNSGANVLTF,TGTGCCAGCAGTGAACACAACTCTGGGGCCAACGTCCTGACTTTC
TRBV27,NA,TRBD1,TRBJ2-3,CASSPLGTGSADTQYF,TGTGCCAGCAGTCCACTCGGGACAGGCAGCGCAGATACGCAGTATTTT
TRBV10-2,NA,TRBD2,TRBJ2-2,CASRLGGSSTGELFF,TGCGCCAGCAGACTTGGCGGGAGTTCGACCGGGGAGCTGTTTTTT
TRBV7-8,NA,NA,TRBJ2-5,CASSLSPEGVETQYF,TGTGCCAGCAGCTTAAGTCCCGAGGGCGTGGAGACCCAGTACTTC
TRBV19,NA,NA,TRBJ1-1,CASSSGWQGNTEAFF,TGTGCCAGTAGTAGCGGTTGGCAGGGAAACACTGAAGCTTTCTTT
TRBV6-5,NA,TRBD1,TRBJ1-2,CASRRDRDYGYTF,TGTGCCAGCAGGCGAGACAGGGACTATGGCTACACCTTC
TRBV25-1,NA,TRBD2,TRBJ2-1,CATAGDYNEQFF,TGTGCCACCGCGGGGGACTACAATGAGCAGTTCTTC
TRBV29-1,NA,TRBD2,TRBJ2-1,CSVPGTSGTNEQFF,TGCAGCGTTCCAGGGACTAGCGGGACCAATGAGCAGTTCTTC
TRBV9,NA,NA,TRBJ2-1,CASSVTTGEYEQFF,TGTGCCAGCAGCGTTACGACAGGCGAATATGAGCAGTTCTTC
TRBV7-3,NA,TRBD2,TRBJ2-2,CASSLAGLAGGPRLFF,TGTGCCAGCAGCTTAGCCGGACTAGCGGGAGGGCCAAGGCTGTTTTTT
TRBV5-4,NA,TRBD1,TRBJ2-2,CASSLGQGAIAGELFF,TGTGCCAGCAGCTTGGGGCAGGGGGCAATTGCCGGGGAGCTGTTTTTT
TRBV12-2,NA,NA,TRBJ2-3,CASRFADEITDTQYF,TGTGCAAGTCGCTTCGCGGATGAAATAACAGATACGCAGTATTTT
TRBV18,NA,TRBD1,TRBJ2-7,CASSPRETGGRYEQYF,TGTGCCAGCTCACCGCGGGAGACAGGGGGCCGATACGAGCAGTACTTC
TRBV5-4,NA,TRBD1,TRBJ1-3,CASSSGQGPFSGNTIYF,TGTGCCAGCAGCTCCGGACAGGGACCTTTCTCTGGAAACACCATATATTTT
TRBV5-4,NA,TRBD2,TRBJ2-3,CASSLAGPLTDTQYF,TGTGCCAGCAGCTTAGCGGGACCACTTACAGATACGCAGTATTTT
TRBV28,NA,TRBD2,TRBJ2-5,CASSFPGLAGTQYF,TGTGCCAGCAGTTTCCCGGGACTAGCTGGGACCCAGTACTTC
TRBV11-2,NA,NA,TRBJ1-4,CASSPLTGTPNEKLFF,TGTGCCAGCAGCCCCTTAACCGGGACACCGAATGAAAAACTGTTTTTT